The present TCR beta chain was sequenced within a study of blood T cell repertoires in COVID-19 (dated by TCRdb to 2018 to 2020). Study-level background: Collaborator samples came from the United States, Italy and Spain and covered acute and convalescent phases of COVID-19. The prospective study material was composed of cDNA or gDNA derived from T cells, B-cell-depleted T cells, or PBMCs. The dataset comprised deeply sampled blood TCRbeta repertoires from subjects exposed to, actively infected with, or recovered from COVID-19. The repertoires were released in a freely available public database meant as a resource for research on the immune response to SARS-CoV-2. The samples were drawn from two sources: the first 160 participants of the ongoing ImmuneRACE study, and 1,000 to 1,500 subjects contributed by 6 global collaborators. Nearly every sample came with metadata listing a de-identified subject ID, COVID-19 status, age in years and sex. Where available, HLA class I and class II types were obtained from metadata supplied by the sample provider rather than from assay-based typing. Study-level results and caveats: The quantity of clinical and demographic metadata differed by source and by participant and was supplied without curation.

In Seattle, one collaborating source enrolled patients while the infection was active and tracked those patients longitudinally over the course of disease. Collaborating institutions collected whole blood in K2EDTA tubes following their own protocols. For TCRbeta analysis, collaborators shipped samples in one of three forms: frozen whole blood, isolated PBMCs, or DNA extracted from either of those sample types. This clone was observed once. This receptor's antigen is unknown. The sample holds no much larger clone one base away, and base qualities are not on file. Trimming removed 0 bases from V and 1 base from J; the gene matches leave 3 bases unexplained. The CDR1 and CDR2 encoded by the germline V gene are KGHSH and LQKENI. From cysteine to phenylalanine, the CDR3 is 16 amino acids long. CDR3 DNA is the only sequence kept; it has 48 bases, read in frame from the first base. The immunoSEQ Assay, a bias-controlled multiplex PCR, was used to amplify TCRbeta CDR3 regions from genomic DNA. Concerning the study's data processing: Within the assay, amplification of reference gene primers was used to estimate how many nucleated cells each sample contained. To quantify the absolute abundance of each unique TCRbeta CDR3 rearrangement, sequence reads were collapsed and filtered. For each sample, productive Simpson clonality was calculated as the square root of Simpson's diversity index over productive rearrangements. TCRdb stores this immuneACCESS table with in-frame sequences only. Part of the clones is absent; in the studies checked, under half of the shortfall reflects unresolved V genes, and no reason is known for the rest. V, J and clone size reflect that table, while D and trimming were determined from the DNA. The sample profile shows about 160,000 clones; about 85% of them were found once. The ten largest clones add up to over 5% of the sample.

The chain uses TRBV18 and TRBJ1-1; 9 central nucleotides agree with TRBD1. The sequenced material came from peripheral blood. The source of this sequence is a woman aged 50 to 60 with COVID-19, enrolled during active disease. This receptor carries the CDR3 CASSPPTGGGNTEAFF. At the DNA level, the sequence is TGTGCCAGCTCACCACCGACAGGGGGTGGGAACACTGAAGCTTTCTTT.